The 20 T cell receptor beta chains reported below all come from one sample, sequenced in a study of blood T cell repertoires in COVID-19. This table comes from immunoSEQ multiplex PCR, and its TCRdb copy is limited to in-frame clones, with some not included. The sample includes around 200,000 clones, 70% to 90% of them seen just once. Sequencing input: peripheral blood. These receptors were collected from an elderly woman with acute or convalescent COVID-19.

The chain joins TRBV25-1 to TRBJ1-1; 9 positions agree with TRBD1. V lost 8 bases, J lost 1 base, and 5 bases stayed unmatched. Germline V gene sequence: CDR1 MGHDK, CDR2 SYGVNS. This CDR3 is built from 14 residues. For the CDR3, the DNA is TGTGCCAGCGGCCGGGACAGGGCGAACACTGAAGCTTTCTTT. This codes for CASGRDRANTEAFF.

CDR3 in DNA: TGTGCCAGCAGGACAGGGCCCTATGGCTACACCTTC. Translation: CASRTGPYGYTF. The chain combines TRBV28 with TRBJ1-2; 7 positions match TRBD1. This CDR3 has 12 amino acids. V lost 6 bases, J lost 4 bases, and 2 bases stayed unmatched. Germline V gives CDR1 MDHEN, CDR2 SYDVKM.

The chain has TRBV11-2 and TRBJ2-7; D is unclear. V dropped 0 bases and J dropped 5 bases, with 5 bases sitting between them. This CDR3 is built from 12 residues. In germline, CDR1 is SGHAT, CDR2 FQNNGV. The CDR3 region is CASSLEGHEQYF. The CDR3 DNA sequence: TGTGCCAGCAGCTTAGAGGGCCACGAGCAGTACTTC.

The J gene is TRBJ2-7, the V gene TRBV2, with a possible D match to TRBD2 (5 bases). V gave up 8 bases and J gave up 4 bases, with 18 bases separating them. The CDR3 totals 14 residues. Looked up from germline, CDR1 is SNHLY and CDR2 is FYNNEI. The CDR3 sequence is CASFRGPSAYEQYF. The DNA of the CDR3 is TGTGCCAGCTTCCGCGGGCCATCCGCTTACGAGCAGTACTTC.

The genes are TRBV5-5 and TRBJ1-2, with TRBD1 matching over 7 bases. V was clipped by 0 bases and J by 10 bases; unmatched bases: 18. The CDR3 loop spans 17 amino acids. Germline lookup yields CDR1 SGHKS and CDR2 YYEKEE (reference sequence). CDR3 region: CASSLGGTASTEGDYTF. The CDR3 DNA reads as TGTGCCAGCAGCTTGGGCGGGACAGCTTCTACCGAGGGAGACTACACCTTC.

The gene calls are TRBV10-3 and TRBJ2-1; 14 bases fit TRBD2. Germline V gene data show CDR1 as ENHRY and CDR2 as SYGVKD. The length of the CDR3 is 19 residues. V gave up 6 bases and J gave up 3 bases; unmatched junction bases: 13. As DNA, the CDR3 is TGTGCCATCAGGACGCCGTTTGGACTAGCGGGAGGTTTCTACAATGAGCAGTTCTTC. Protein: CAIRTPFGLAGGFYNEQFF.

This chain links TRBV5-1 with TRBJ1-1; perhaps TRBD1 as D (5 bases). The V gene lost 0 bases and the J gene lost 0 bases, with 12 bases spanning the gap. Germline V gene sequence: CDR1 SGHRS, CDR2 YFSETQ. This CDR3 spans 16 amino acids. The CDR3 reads CASSLGWGVMNTEAFF. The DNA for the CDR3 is TGCGCCAGCAGCTTGGGTTGGGGCGTCATGAACACTGAAGCTTTCTTT. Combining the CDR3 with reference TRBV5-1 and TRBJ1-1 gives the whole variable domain KAGVTQTPRYLIKTRGQQVTLSCSPISGHRSVSWYQQTPGQGLQFLFEYFSETQRNKGNFPGRFSGRQFSNSRSEMNVSTLELGDSALYLCASSLGWGVMNTEAFFGQGTRLTVV.

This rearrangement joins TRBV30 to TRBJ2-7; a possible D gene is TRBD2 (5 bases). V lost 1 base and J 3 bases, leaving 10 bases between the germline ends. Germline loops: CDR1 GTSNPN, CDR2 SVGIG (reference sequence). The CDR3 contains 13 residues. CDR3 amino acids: CAWSAGGIYEQYF. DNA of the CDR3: TGTGCCTGGAGTGCTGGAGGAATCTACGAGCAGTACTTC.

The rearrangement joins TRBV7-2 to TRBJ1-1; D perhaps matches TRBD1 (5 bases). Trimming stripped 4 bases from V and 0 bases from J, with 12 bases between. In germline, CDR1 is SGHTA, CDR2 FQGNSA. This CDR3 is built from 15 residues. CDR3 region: CASSSRVSVNTEAFF. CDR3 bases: TGTGCCAGCAGCTCCAGGGTTTCGGTGAACACTGAAGCTTTCTTT.

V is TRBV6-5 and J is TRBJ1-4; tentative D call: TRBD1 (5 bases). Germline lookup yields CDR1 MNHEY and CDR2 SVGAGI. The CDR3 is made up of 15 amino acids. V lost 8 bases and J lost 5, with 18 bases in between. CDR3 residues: CASGPYRTENEKLFF. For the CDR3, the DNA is TGTGCCAGCGGGCCTTACAGGACCGAGAATGAAAAACTGTTTTTT.

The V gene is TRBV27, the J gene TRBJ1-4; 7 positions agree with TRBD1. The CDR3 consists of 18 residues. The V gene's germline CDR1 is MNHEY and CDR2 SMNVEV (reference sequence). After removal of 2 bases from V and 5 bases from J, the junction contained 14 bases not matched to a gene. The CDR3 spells CASSLRGTGTAINEKLFF. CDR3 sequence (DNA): TGTGCCAGCAGTTTAAGGGGGACCGGGACAGCTATAAATGAAAAACTGTTTTTT.

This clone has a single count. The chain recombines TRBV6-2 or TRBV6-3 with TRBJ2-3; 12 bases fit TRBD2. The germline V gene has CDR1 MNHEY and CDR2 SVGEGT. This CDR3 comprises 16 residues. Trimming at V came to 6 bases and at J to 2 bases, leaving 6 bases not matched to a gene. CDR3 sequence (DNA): TGTGCCAGCAGCCGTAGGACTAGCGGGACCACAGATACGCAGTATTTT. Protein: CASSRRTSGTTDTQYF.

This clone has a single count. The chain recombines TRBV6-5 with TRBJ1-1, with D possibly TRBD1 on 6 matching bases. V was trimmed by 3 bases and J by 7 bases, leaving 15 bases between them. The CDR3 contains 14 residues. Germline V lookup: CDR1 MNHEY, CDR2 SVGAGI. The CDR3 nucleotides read TGTGCCAGCAGTTATGGTACAGGGAATCTTGAAGCTTTCTTT. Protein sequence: CASSYGTGNLEAFF.

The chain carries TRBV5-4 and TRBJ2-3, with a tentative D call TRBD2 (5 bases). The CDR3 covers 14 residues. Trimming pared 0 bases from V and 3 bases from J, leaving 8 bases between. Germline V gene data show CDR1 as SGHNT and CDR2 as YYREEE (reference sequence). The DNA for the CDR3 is TGTGCCAGCAGCTTGGCGGGATTAACAGATACGCAGTATTTT. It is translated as CASSLAGLTDTQYF.

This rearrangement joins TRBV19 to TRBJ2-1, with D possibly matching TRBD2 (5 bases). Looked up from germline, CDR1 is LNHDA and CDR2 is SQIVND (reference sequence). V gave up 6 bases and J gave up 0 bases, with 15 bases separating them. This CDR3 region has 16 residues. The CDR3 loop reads CASSNRGSRSYNEQFF. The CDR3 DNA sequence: TGTGCCAGTAGCAACCGAGGGAGCCGCTCCTACAATGAGCAGTTCTTC.

Here the CDR3 reads CASSQNSGQTNYGYTF. In DNA form, the CDR3 reads TGTGCCAGCAGCCAGAACTCGGGACAGACTAACTATGGCTACACCTTC. V and J are TRBV3-1 (or the pseudogene TRBV3-2) and TRBJ1-2, with 7 positions matching TRBD1. With V trimmed by 3 bases and J by 0 bases, 7 bases remained unmatched. The CDR3 loop spans 16 amino acids. Per the germline V gene, CDR1 is LGHDT and CDR2 is YNNKEL (reference sequence).

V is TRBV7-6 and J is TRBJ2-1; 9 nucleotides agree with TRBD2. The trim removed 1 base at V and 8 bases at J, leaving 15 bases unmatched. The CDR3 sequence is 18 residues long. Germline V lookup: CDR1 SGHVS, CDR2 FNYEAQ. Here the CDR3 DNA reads TGTGCCAGCAGCTTAGTTGGGATAGCGGGAGTCGGCCTTTATGAGCAGTTCTTC. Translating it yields CASSLVGIAGVGLYEQFF.

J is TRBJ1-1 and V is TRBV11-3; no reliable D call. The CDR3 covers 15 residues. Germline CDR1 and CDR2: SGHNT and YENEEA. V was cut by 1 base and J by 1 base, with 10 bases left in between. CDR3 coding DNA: TGTGCCAGCAGCTTAGCCGGTGCCTCGAACACTGAAGCTTTCTTT. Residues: CASSLAGASNTEAFF.

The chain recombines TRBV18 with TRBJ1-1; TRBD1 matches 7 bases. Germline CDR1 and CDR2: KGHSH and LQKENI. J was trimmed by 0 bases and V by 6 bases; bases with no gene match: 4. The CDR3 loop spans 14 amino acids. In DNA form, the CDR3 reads TGTGCCAGCTCGTTCACAGGGGTGAACACTGAAGCTTTCTTT. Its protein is CASSFTGVNTEAFF.

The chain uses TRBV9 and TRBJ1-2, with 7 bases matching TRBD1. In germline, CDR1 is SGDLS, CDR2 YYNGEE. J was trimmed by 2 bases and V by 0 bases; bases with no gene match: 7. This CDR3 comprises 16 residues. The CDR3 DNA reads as TGTGCCAGCAGCGTAGCCCAGACAGGGATAAACTATGGCTACACCTTC. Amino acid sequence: CASSVAQTGINYGYTF.